These 24 T cell receptor beta chains came from one sample sequenced in a study of early T cells in non-severe SARS-CoV-2 infection. TCRdb reprocessed the 5' RACE reads with MiXCR, giving one entry per CDR3 protein. The table shows some 60,000 distinct CDR3 sequences, with 8% to 9.5% occurring only once. Sequencing used whole blood. All receptors derive from an adult who was a healthcare worker with PCR-confirmed SARS-CoV-2 infection or an uninfected control (not recorded which).

This clonotype was counted between two and nine times. V usage is TRBV28 and J usage is TRBJ2-7, with D hard to call. Germline CDR1 and CDR2: MDHEN and SYDVKM. Trimming removed 5 bases from V and 3 bases from J, with 20 bases in between. The CDR3 has 16 residues. The CDR3 DNA sequence: TGTGCCAGCAGTCCACGAAACATTGGGCCGTTCTACGAGCAGTACTTC. Translation gives CASSPRNIGPFYEQYF.

Note on this clonotype: A much larger clone differs from this one at a single base, so this may be a read error. This sequence joins TRBV6-1 and TRBJ2-7, with D perhaps assigned TRBD1 or TRBD2 (5 bases each). The CDR3 loop spans 11 amino acids. V lost 6 bases and J 9 bases, leaving 12 bases between the germline ends. Germline lookup yields CDR1 MNHNS and CDR2 SASEGT. CDR3: CASRGTRTQYF. The DNA of the CDR3 is TGTGCCAGCAGGGGGACCCGGACGCAGTACTTC.

This clonotype is judged medium-sized (0.01 to 0.1%). J is TRBJ2-7 and V is TRBV4-3; 8 nucleotides match TRBD2. The V segment lost 0 bases and the J segment 2 bases; nucleotides outside the gene matches: 6. The CDR3 loop spans 16 amino acids. CDR1 and CDR2 (germline): LGHNA, YSLEER. The CDR3 region is CASSQEGLAGTYEQYF. CDR3 nucleotides: TGCGCCAGCAGCCAAGAAGGACTAGCTGGGACCTACGAGCAGTACTTC.

This clonotype was seen ten or more times. DNA for the CDR3: TGTGCCAGCAGCCCGAGCGTCCTTGACGAGCAGTACTTC. Its protein product is CASSPSVLDEQYF. The gene calls are TRBV7-2 and TRBJ2-7; D call uncertain. Looked up from germline, CDR1 is SGHTA and CDR2 is FQGNSA. The CDR3 length is 13 residues. V lost 5 bases and J lost 5, with 13 bases in between.

A few counts support this clonotype. This chain uses TRBV29-1 with TRBJ1-4, with D unresolved. V was clipped by 4 bases and J by 9 bases, with 9 bases between them. The CDR3 extends over 11 amino acids. Germline CDR1 reads SQVTM; CDR2 reads ANQGSEA. CDR3 DNA sequence: TGCAGCGTTGTCCTGGGGAAAAAACTGTTTTTT. Amino acids: CSVVLGKKLFF.

This clonotype occurred many times. This sequence joins TRBV4-1 and TRBJ2-5; no clear D gene. The CDR3 runs to 14 residues. Deletions cut 4 bases from V and 4 bases from J, with 13 bases between. Germline values: CDR1 MGHRA, CDR2 YSYEKL. Written as DNA, the CDR3 is TGCGCCAGCAGCCCGCGCGACAATGTAGAGACCCAGTACTTC. Translation gives CASSPRDNVETQYF.

This clonotype was seen only a few times. The rearrangement joins TRBV28 to TRBJ2-2; D is possibly TRBD1 (6 bases). The CDR3 is made up of 12 amino acids. The V and J ends lost 6 bases and 5 bases respectively, with 7 bases between them. In germline, CDR1 is MDHEN, CDR2 SYDVKM. CDR3 bases: TGTGCCAGCAGACAGGGTACCGGGGAGCTGTTTTTT. Protein: CASRQGTGELFF. The entire variable domain, with the rest obtained from reference TRBV28 and TRBJ2-2, is as follows: DVKVTQSSRYLVKRTGEKVFLECVQDMDHENMFWYRQDPGLGLRLIYFSYDVKMKEKGDIPEGYSVSREKKERFSLILESASTNQTSMYLCASRQGTGELFFGEGSRLTVL.

The J gene is TRBJ1-1, the V gene TRBV15, with unresolved D. The CDR3 spans 16 residues. The germline gives CDR1 LNHNV, CDR2 YYDKDF (reference sequence). Trimming pared 5 bases from V and 3 bases from J, leaving 19 bases between. The CDR3 reads CATSDKLRAADTEAFF. The CDR3 DNA is TGTGCCACCAGCGATAAACTCCGGGCCGCAGACACTGAAGCTTTCTTT.

This clonotype was recorded at least ten times. The J gene is TRBJ1-5, the V gene TRBV4-2; D is ambiguous. Trimming took off 1 base at V and 4 bases at J, with 8 bases between the two ends. The CDR3 runs to 14 residues. Germline V gene data show CDR1 as LGHNA and CDR2 as YNFKEQ. The CDR3 sequence is CASSQGDSNQPQHF. DNA for the CDR3: TGTGCCAGCAGCCAAGGGGATTCTAATCAGCCCCAGCATTTT.

Ten or more counts support this clonotype. The genes are TRBV28 and TRBJ2-5, with unresolved D. CDR3 size: 10 residues. Germline V CDR1 and CDR2: MDHEN, SYDVKM. V lost 7 bases, J lost 3 bases, and 3 bases lay in between. The CDR3 nucleotides are TGTGCCAGCAAGGAAGAGACCCAGTACTTC. This sequence encodes CASKEETQYF.

This chain connects TRBV16 to TRBJ2-3; D unclear. The germline CDR1 and CDR2 sequences are KGHSY and FQNENV. CDR3 length: 14 residues. The V and J ends lost 2 bases and 4 bases respectively, with 10 bases between them. The CDR3 nucleotides are TGTGCCAGCAGCCAAGGGCGGAGTGCAGATACGCAGTATTTT. It yields the protein CASSQGRSADTQYF.

This clonotype was seen only a few times. V gene TRBV20-1 combines with J gene TRBJ2-3; D not resolved. The CDR3 contains 15 residues. Germline V gene lookup returns CDR1 DFQATT and CDR2 SNEGSKA (reference sequence). With 0 bases removed from V and 0 bases from J, the gap between germline ends came to 10 bases. The CDR3 region is CSARDLRRSTDTQYF. The CDR3 DNA reads TGCAGTGCTAGAGATCTGCGGAGAAGCACAGATACGCAGTATTTT.

This clonotype came up many times. The chain employs TRBV5-8 and TRBJ2-5; D call uncertain. Trimming left V 1 base short and J 7 bases short, with 11 bases between. From germline, CDR1 is SGHTS and CDR2 YDEGEE. This CDR3 has 13 residues. The CDR3 DNA reads TGTGCCAGCAGCTTGTTGCAGCTGGGGACCCAGTACTTC. Encoded protein: CASSLLQLGTQYF.

The chain carries TRBV5-1 and TRBJ2-2, with D possibly TRBD2 on 5 matching bases. Trimming removed 4 bases at V and 0 bases at J, with 13 bases between. The germline CDR1 and CDR2 sequences are SGHRS and YFSETQ. CDR3 length: 16 residues. CDR3 bases: TGCGCCAGCAGCAAAGTACTAGGGTCGAACACCGGGGAGCTGTTTTTT. Translating it yields CASSKVLGSNTGELFF.

This clonotype was seen at least ten times. The gene calls are TRBV2 and TRBJ2-7; D is undetermined. Germline V gives CDR1 SNHLY, CDR2 FYNNEI. The CDR3 runs to 14 residues. V lost 0 bases and J 3 bases, leaving 9 bases between the germline ends. The CDR3 coding sequence is TGTGCCAGCAGTGAAGCGCTTTTTATCTACGAGCAGTACTTC. As protein: CASSEALFIYEQYF.

This clonotype was found many times. For the CDR3, the DNA is TGTGCCACCTCCGACACATTTAGACCCTACAATGAGCAGTTCTTC. The encoded protein is CATSDTFRPYNEQFF. This chain joins TRBV11-2 and TRBJ2-1; D remains unclear. Trimming took off 10 bases at V and 2 bases at J, with 18 bases between the two ends. Looked up from germline, CDR1 is SGHAT and CDR2 is FQNNGV. The CDR3 contains 15 residues.

This clonotype has just a few counts. CDR3 in DNA: TGTGCCAGCACCCAGACTAGCGGAAGATCATATACGCAGTATTTT. Translating gives CASTQTSGRSYTQYF. This chain uses TRBV6-6 with TRBJ2-3, with 9 nucleotides matching TRBD2. Germline values: CDR1 MNHNY, CDR2 SVGAGI (reference sequence). The CDR3 has 15 amino acids. V was clipped by 7 bases and J by 7 bases; unmatched bases: 12.

This clonotype was found many times. The chain carries TRBV5-4 and TRBJ2-5; D might be TRBD2 (6 bases). Trimming shortened V by 7 bases and J by 11 bases, and 18 bases separated the two germline ends. The CDR3 length is 12 residues. Germline V gene lookup returns CDR1 SGHNT and CDR2 YYREEE (reference sequence). The CDR3 is CASRQGTSPQYF. CDR3 nucleotide sequence: TGTGCCAGCCGTCAGGGTACTAGCCCGCAGTACTTC.

This clonotype was detected many times. The chain has TRBV27 and TRBJ2-7, with TRBD1 matching over 11 bases. CDR3 length: 14 residues. Germline CDR1 is MNHEY and CDR2 is SMNVEV (reference sequence). Germline trimming cut 5 bases from V and 3 bases from J; bases unmatched to any gene: 3. The CDR3 sequence is CASSPGTGGYEQYF. CDR3 sequence (DNA): TGTGCCAGCAGTCCCGGGACAGGGGGCTACGAGCAGTACTTC.

This clonotype was seen only a few times. The genes are TRBV20-1 and TRBJ2-1; 8 nucleotides match TRBD1. Germline V CDR1 and CDR2: DFQATT, SNEGSKA (reference sequence). The CDR3 contains 15 residues. V trimming: 3 bases; J trimming: 9 bases; junction bases outside the gene matches: 13. CDR3 in amino acids: CSASGQGIRKSEQFF. CDR3 in DNA: TGCAGTGCTAGTGGACAGGGTATTCGCAAGAGTGAGCAGTTCTTC.

V is TRBV7-2 and J is TRBJ2-5; tentative D call: TRBD1 (5 bases). The CDR3 runs 13 residues. Germline V gives CDR1 SGHTA, CDR2 FQGNSA. Trimming shortened V by 3 bases and J by 5 bases, and 10 bases separated the two germline ends. The CDR3 bases are TGTGCCAGCAGCTTCCAGGGTACCGAGACCCAGTACTTC. Translating it yields CASSFQGTETQYF. Complete variable domain (other parts from reference TRBV7-2 and TRBJ2-5): GAGVSQSPSNKVTEKGKDVELRCDPISGHTALYWYRQSLGQGLEFLIYFQGNSAPDKSGLPSDRFSAERTGGSVSTLTIQRTQQEDSAVYLCASSFQGTETQYFGPGTRLLVL.

This chain connects TRBV3-1 to TRBJ1-4; 7 positions agree with TRBD1. Trimming took 2 bases from V and 0 from J; bases not matched to a gene: 0. Germline CDR1 reads LGHDT; CDR2 reads YNNKEL (reference sequence). The CDR3 has 15 residues. In DNA form, the CDR3 reads TGTGCCAGCAGCCAAACAGGGGCAACTAATGAAAAACTGTTTTTT. Protein: CASSQTGATNEKLFF.

There are many counts of this clonotype. V usage is TRBV12-3 or TRBV12-4 and J usage is TRBJ2-1; TRBD2 matches at 8 bases. The CDR3 is 16 residues long. V lost 4 bases to trimming and J lost 6 bases; unmatched junction nucleotides: 11. CDR3 DNA: TGTGCCAGCAGTTCCGCCGGGACTAGTACAGCCAATGAGCAGTTCTTC. Its translation: CASSSAGTSTANEQFF.

This clonotype was counted a few times. The rearrangement links TRBV7-3 to TRBJ2-3; TRBD1 matches 9 bases. Germline V gene data show CDR1 as SGHTA and CDR2 as FQGTGA. V lost 5 bases to trimming and J lost 0 bases; unmatched junction nucleotides: 3. The CDR3 covers 15 residues. This CDR3 is CASSATGGSTDTQYF. DNA of the CDR3: TGTGCCAGCAGCGCGACAGGGGGTAGCACAGATACGCAGTATTTT.